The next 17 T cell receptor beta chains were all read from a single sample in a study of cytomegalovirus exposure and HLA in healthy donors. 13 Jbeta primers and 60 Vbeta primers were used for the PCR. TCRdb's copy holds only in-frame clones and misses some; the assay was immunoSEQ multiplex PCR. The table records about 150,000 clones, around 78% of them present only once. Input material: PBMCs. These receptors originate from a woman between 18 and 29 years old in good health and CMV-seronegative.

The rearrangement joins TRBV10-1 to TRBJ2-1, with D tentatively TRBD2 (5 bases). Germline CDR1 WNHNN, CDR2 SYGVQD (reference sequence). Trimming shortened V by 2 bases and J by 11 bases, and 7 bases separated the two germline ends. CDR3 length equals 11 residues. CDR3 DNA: TGCGCCAGCAGTGAGCCCGGGAAGCAGTTCTTC. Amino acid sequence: CASSEPGKQFF.

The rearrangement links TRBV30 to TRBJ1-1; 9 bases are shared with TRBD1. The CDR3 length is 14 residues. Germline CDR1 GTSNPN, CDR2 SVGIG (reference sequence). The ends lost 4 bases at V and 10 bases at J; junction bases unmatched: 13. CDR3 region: CAWKKNSGTGRAFF. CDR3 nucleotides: TGTGCCTGGAAAAAAAACTCCGGGACAGGGAGAGCTTTCTTT.

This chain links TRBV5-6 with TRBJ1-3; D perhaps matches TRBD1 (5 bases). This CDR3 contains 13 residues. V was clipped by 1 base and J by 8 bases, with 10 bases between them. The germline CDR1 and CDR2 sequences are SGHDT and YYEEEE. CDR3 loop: CASSLWQGYTIYF. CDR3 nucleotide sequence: TGTGCCAGCAGCTTGTGGCAGGGATACACCATATATTTT.

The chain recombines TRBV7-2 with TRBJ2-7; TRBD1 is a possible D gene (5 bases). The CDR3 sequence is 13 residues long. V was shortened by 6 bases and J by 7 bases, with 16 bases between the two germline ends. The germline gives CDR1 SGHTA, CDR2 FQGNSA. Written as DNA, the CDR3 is TGTGCCAGCAGTTTTAGTAGGACAACTGAGCAGTACTTC. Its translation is CASSFSRTTEQYF.

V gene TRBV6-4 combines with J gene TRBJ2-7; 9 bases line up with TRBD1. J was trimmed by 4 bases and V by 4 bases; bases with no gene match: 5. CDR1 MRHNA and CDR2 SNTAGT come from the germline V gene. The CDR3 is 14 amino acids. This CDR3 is CASSGGDREYEQYV. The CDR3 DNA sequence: TGTGCCAGCAGTGGGGGGGACAGGGAATACGAGCAGTACGTC.

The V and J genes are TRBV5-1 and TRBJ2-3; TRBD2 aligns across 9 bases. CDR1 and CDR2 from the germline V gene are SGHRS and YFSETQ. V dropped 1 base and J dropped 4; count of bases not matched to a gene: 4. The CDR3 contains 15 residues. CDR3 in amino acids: CASSLPAGGADTQYF. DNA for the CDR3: TGCGCCAGCAGCTTGCCAGCGGGAGGTGCAGATACGCAGTATTTT. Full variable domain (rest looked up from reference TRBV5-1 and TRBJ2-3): KAGVTQTPRYLIKTRGQQVTLSCSPISGHRSVSWYQQTPGQGLQFLFEYFSETQRNKGNFPGRFSGRQFSNSRSEMNVSTLELGDSALYLCASSLPAGGADTQYFGPGTRLTVL.

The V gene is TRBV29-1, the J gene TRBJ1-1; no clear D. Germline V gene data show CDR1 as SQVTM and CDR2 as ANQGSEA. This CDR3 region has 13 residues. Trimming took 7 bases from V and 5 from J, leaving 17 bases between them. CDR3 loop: CSARRESRTEAFF. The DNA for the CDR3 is TGCAGCGCCAGGCGGGAGAGTAGGACTGAAGCTTTCTTT.

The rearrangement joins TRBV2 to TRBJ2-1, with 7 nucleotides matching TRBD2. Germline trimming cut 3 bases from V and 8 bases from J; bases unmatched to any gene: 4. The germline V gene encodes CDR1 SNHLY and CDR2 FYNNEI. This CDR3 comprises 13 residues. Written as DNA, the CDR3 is TGTGCCAGCAGTGAGACTAGCCCCCATGAGCAGTTCTTC. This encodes CASSETSPHEQFF.

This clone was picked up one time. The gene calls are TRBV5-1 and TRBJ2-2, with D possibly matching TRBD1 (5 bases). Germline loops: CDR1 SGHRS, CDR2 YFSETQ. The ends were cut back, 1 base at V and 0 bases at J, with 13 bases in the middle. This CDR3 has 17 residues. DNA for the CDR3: TGCGCCAGCAGCTTGATCTCAGGGTTTACGAACACCGGGGAGCTGTTTTTT. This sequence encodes CASSLISGFTNTGELFF.

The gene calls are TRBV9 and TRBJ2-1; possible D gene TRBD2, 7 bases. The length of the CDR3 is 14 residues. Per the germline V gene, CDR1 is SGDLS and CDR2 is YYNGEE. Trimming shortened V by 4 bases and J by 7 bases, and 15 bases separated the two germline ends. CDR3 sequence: CASSFRGAGNEQFF. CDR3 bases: TGTGCCAGCAGCTTCCGGGGGGCGGGGAATGAGCAGTTCTTC.

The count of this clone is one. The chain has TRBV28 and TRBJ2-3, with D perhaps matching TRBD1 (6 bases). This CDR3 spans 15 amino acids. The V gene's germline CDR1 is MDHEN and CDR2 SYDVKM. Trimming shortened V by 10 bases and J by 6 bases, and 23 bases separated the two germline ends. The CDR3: CATRERGQHKDTQYF. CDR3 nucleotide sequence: TGTGCCACCCGAGAGAGGGGACAACACAAGGATACGCAGTATTTT.

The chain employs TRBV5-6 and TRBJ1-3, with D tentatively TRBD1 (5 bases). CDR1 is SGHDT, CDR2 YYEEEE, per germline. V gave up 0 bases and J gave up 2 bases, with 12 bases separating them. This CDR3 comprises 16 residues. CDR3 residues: CASSLGVGVTGNTIYF. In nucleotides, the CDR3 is TGTGCCAGCAGCTTGGGGGTAGGGGTCACTGGAAACACCATATATTTT.

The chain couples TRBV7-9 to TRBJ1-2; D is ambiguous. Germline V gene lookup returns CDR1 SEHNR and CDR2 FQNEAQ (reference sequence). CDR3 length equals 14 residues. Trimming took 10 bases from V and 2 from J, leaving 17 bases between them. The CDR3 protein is CAIPQEGENYGYTF. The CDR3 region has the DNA TGTGCCATTCCGCAGGAGGGAGAAAACTATGGCTACACCTTC.

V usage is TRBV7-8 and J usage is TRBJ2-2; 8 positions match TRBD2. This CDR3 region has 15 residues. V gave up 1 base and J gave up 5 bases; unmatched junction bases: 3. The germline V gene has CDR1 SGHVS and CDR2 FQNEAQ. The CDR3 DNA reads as TGTGCCAGCAGCTTAGATCAGCGGGAGACCGGGGAGCTGTTTTTT. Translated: CASSLDQRETGELFF.

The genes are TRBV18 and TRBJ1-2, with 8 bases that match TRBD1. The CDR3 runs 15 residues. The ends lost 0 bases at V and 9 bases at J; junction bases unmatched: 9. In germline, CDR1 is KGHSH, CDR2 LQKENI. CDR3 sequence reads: CASSPPVQGALSYTF. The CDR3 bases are TGTGCCAGCTCACCACCGGTCCAGGGGGCTTTGAGCTACACCTTC.

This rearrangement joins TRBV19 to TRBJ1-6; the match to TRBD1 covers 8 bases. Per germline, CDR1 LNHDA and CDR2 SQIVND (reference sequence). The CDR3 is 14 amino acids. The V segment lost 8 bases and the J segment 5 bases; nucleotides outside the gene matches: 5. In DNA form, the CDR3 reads TGTGCCAGTGACGACAGGGGCAATAATTCACCCCTCCACTTT. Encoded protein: CASDDRGNNSPLHF.

The CDR3 region is CASSQATSGGSKETQYF. In DNA form, the CDR3 reads TGTGCCAGCAGCCAAGCGACTAGCGGGGGGTCTAAAGAGACCCAGTACTTC. The rearrangement links TRBV4-2 to TRBJ2-5, with 13 bases lining up with TRBD2. With 1 base clipped from V and 3 bases from J, the junction kept 5 bases outside the gene matches. Per the germline V gene, CDR1 is LGHNA and CDR2 is YNFKEQ. CDR3 length: 17 residues.